These T cell receptor beta chains were read from a single sample in a study of T cell responses to AZD1222 COVID-19 vaccine. TCRdb keeps only in-frame clones here, not all; method: immunoSEQ multiplex PCR. This table has about 100,000 clones, roughly 90% appearing once. This material consisted of peripheral blood, taken on day 0 of AZD1222 vaccination. The receptors stem from an adult in good health. Both conserved end residues are part of each CDR3. The order of the fields is J gene, clone size, V gene, D gene, CDR3 DNA, CDR3 protein. A D gene is named only where the DNA matches it firmly. Only some rows state a clone size, as once, few, many or a class for expanded clones.

>TRBJ2-2|-|TRBV6-5|-
TGTGCCAGCAGTCGCTTTGGGAACACCGGGGAGCTGTTTTTT
CASSRFGNTGELFF
>TRBJ2-2|-|TRBV19|-
TGTGCCAGTCGAGGTCTACAGAACACCGGGGAGCTGTTTTTT
CASRGLQNTGELFF
>TRBJ1-1|-|TRBV7-8|-
TGTGCCAGCAGTAGAAGCACAGGGATGAACACTGAAGCTTTCTTT
CASSRSTGMNTEAFF
>TRBJ2-2|-|TRBV6-4|-
TGTGCCAGCAGTGCAGGCGGCGGAACTTTGGGGGAGCTGTTTTTT
CASSAGGGTLGELFF
>TRBJ2-3|-|TRBV30|-
TGTGCCTGGAGTGTACTTGGGGCTACTTCGGGTACGCAGTATTTT
CAWSVLGATSGTQYF
>TRBJ1-2|-|TRBV5-1|TRBD1
TGCGCCAGCAGCGTCGGGACAGGGAATGGCTACACCTTC
CASSVGTGNGYTF
>TRBJ2-1|once|TRBV5-1|-
TGCGCCAGCAGCTTATTAGCAAACAATGAGCAGTTCTTC
CASSLLANNEQFF
>TRBJ2-5|-|TRBV29-1|TRBD1
TGCAGCGTTGAGCCTACCCGGGACAGGATTACACAAGAGACCCAGTACTTC
CSVEPTRDRITQETQYF
>TRBJ1-2|-|TRBV2|-
TGTGCCAGCAGTGGGACAGAAATAAATGGCTACACCTTC
CASSGTEINGYTF
>TRBJ2-3|-|TRBV7-9|TRBD2
TGTGCCAGCAGCCCAGGGCTAGCGGGGCGAGCAGATACGCAGTATTTT
CASSPGLAGRADTQYF
>TRBJ1-1|-|TRBV5-1|TRBD1
TGCGCCAGCAGCACGGGACAGGAGGGCACTGAAGCTTTCTTT
CASSTGQEGTEAFF
>TRBJ2-2|once|TRBV5-1|-
TGCGCCAGCAGCTTGGGAGTAGTGGAGACTAACACCGGGGAGCTGTTTTTT
CASSLGVVETNTGELFF
>TRBJ1-5|-|TRBV7-8|-
TGTGCCAGCAGCTTAGAGGGTTCCAGGAGCAATCAGCCCCAGCATTTT
CASSLEGSRSNQPQHF
>TRBJ2-6|-|TRBV30|-
TGTGCGAGGGGCGGAGACTCTGGGGCCAACGTCCTGACTTTC
CARGGDSGANVLTF
>TRBJ1-3|few|TRBV19|-
TGTGCCAGTAGTGTGACAGTTTCTGGAAACACCATATATTTT
CASSVTVSGNTIYF
>TRBJ2-1|-|TRBV25-1|-
TGTGCCAGCAGTCCCAAACGTATTCAGGTTAGCTCCTACAATGAGCAGTTCTTC
CASSPKRIQVSSYNEQFF
>TRBJ2-7|-|TRBV5-4|-
TGTGCCAGCAGCTTGGGGGGGCAGTACGAGCAGTACTTC
CASSLGGQYEQYF
>TRBJ1-5|-|TRBV14|-
TGTGCCAGCAGCCAATTCAATCAGCCCCAGCATTTT
CASSQFNQPQHF
>TRBJ1-2|-|TRBV2|-
TGTGCCAGCAGTATGGGGAGGGCCTCTTTCTATGGCTACACCTTC
CASSMGRASFYGYTF
>TRBJ2-7|-|TRBV5-1|-
TGCGCCAGCAGTAGTACAGGGGTCGGGGGATATAGCTCCTACGAGCAGTACTTC
CASSSTGVGGYSSYEQYF
>TRBJ2-1|-|TRBV29-1|TRBD1
TGCAGCGCAACCGGGACAGCAAACAATGAGCAGTTCTTC
CSATGTANNEQFF
>TRBJ1-5|-|TRBV5-1|TRBD1
TGCGCCAGCAGCTTGGGGACAGGGGATGGACAGCCCCAGCATTTT
CASSLGTGDGQPQHF
>TRBJ1-2|-|TRBV30|-
TGTGCCTGGAGGGGGGCCCCAGGGGATGGCTACACCTTC
CAWRGAPGDGYTF
>TRBJ1-4|-|TRBV7-9|-
TGTGCCAGCAGCCTACAGACAGCGGCGAATGAAAAACTGTTTTTT
CASSLQTAANEKLFF
>TRBJ2-5|-|TRBV5-1|-
TGCGCCAGCAGCTTGGGAGGGATTGGAGAGACCCAGTACTTC
CASSLGGIGETQYF
>TRBJ2-1|-|TRBV27|-
TGTGCCAGCAGTTTTGGTAGCTCCTACAATGAGCAGTTCTTC
CASSFGSSYNEQFF
>TRBJ2-7|-|TRBV14|-
TGTGCCAGCAGCCAAGTTAGGACGGATAGGAAGCAGTACTTC
CASSQVRTDRKQYF
>TRBJ2-7|-|TRBV7-9|TRBD2
TGTGCCAGCAGCAGAAACAGCGGGAGCAGCGAGCAGTACTTC
CASSRNSGSSEQYF
>TRBJ2-7|-|TRBV7-9|-
TGTGCCAGCGTCGGAGACTACGAGCAGTACTTC
CASVGDYEQYF
>TRBJ2-5|-|TRBV6-1|TRBD2
TGTGCCAGCAGTGATGGACTAAGCGGGACGGAGACCCAGTACTTC
CASSDGLSGTETQYF
>TRBJ2-1|-|TRBV28|TRBD1
TGTGCCAGCAGTTTAGGACAGGGGGTTTACAATGAGCAGTTCTTC
CASSLGQGVYNEQFF
>TRBJ2-6|-|TRBV2|-
TGTGCCAGCAGTAGTCCGGGCGCTGGGGCCAACGTCCTGACTTTC
CASSSPGAGANVLTF
>TRBJ2-2|-|TRBV30|-
TGTGCCTGGAGCGGGAACACCGGGGAGCTGTTTTTT
CAWSGNTGELFF
>TRBJ1-2|-|TRBV5-8|TRBD1
TGTGCCAGCAGCTGGACAGGGGTGGAATTGGGGGGCTACACCTTC
CASSWTGVELGGYTF
>TRBJ1-1|few|TRBV5-4|TRBD1
TGTGCCAGCAGCGACTGGACAGGATTGAACACTGAAGCTTTCTTT
CASSDWTGLNTEAFF
>TRBJ1-3|-|TRBV10-3|-
TGTGCCATCACCCAGGGGTGGCCTGGAAACACCATATATTTT
CAITQGWPGNTIYF
>TRBJ1-6|-|TRBV11-2|-
TGTGCCAGCAGCTTAGGTCGGACGGTCGAACCACCCCTCCACTTT
CASSLGRTVEPPLHF
>TRBJ2-2|-|TRBV10-2|-
TGCGCCAGCAGTGAGTCAGGTCGGGGTTTCCGGGAGCTGTTTTTT
CASSESGRGFRELFF
>TRBJ2-2|-|TRBV5-1|TRBD2
TGCGCCAGCAGCTCGACCGGGACTAGCGTCACCGGGGAGCTGTTTTTT
CASSSTGTSVTGELFF
>TRBJ2-7|-|TRBV6-5|-
TGTGCCAGCACTACGGGCGCGGGCTGGGGATACGAGCAGTACTTC
CASTTGAGWGYEQYF
>TRBJ1-2|-|TRBV28|TRBD1
TGTGCCAGCTCGGAGGGGGCGCATGGCTACACCTTC
CASSEGAHGYTF
>TRBJ2-2|-|TRBV2|TRBD2
TGTGCCAGCAGTGCGCTAGCGGGAGTTGTCGGGGAGCTGTTTTTT
CASSALAGVVGELFF
>TRBJ2-5|-|TRBV7-7|TRBD2
TGTGCCAGCAGCCCGATAGCGGGAGTAGGGGAGACCCAGTACTTC
CASSPIAGVGETQYF
>TRBJ2-2|-|TRBV25-1|TRBD1
TGTGCCAGCAGTGAATCGGGGACAGGGGAACTCACCGGGGAGCTGTTTTTT
CASSESGTGELTGELFF
>TRBJ1-1|-|TRBV5-1|-
TGCGCCAGCAGCTCCGACAGGAGGAACACTGAAGCTTTCTTT
CASSSDRRNTEAFF
>TRBJ2-1|-|TRBV5-1|TRBD2
TGCGCCAGCAGCACGGGGACTAGCGGGACTGAGCAGTTCTTC
CASSTGTSGTEQFF
>TRBJ2-2|-|TRBV2|-
TGTGCCAGCAGCGAACAGGGATGGGGCACCGGGGAGCTGTTTTTT
CASSEQGWGTGELFF
>TRBJ2-4|few|TRBV27|-
TGTGCCAGCAGTTTCCGGGACTCCGCAGTCCAGGCCAAAAACATTCAGTACTTC
CASSFRDSAVQAKNIQYF
>TRBJ1-2|-|TRBV29-1|-
TGCAGCGTTGATACCCGGGGAAATTACTATGGCTACACCTTC
CSVDTRGNYYGYTF
>TRBJ2-2|few|TRBV7-9|-
TGTGCCAGCAGCCGCGGGACCTGGGAAGACACCGGGGAGCTGTTTTTT
CASSRGTWEDTGELFF